Below are 20 T cell receptor beta chains sequenced from a single sample in a study of shared clonotypes between healthy human individuals. Some clones are missing from TCRdb's copy, which holds only in-frame ones; the method was immunoSEQ multiplex PCR. The table records around 370,000 clones, around 96% of them present only once. Specimen: memory CD8+ T cells sorted from blood. Regarding subset: CD45RO+ cells pooled with CCR7-negative TemRA cells. These TCRs come from a man in his thirties or forties in good health.

The chain employs TRBV2 and TRBJ1-5; D is uncertain. V was shortened by 2 bases and J by 0 bases, with 14 bases between the two germline ends. This CDR3 is 17 amino acids long. The germline V gene has CDR1 SNHLY and CDR2 FYNNEI. The CDR3 region has the DNA TGTGCCAGCAGTGAACGAATGCTGGCCTATAGCAATCAGCCCCAGCATTTT. It translates to CASSERMLAYSNQPQHF.

The rearrangement links TRBV6-1 to TRBJ2-1; TRBD1 aligns across 7 bases. Losses at the gene ends were 4 bases for V and 4 bases for J; bases not matched to a gene: 10. The CDR3 totals 16 residues. The germline CDR1 and CDR2 sequences are MNHNS and SASEGT. The CDR3 here is CASSGHRGSAYNEQFF. The CDR3 bases are TGTGCCAGCAGTGGCCACAGGGGAAGCGCATACAATGAGCAGTTCTTC.

The rearrangement joins TRBV19 to TRBJ1-1, with D tentatively TRBD1 (5 bases). Trimming left V 0 bases short and J 5 bases short, with 10 bases between. CDR3 length: 14 amino acids. Germline CDR1 reads LNHDA; CDR2 reads SQIVND (reference sequence). This CDR3 is CASSIEGRRTEAFF. CDR3 DNA: TGTGCCAGTAGTATAGAGGGGCGAAGAACTGAAGCTTTCTTT.

The chain employs TRBV30 and TRBJ2-7, with a weak D call TRBD2 (5 bases). The ends were cut back, 4 bases at V and 6 bases at J, with 13 bases in the middle. This CDR3 contains 12 residues. The V gene's germline CDR1 is GTSNPN and CDR2 SVGIG (reference sequence). The CDR3 DNA is TGTGCCTGGACCGACGAGGGTTGCGAGCAGTACTTC. Its protein is CAWTDEGCEQYF.

The rearrangement links TRBV5-4 to TRBJ1-5; 7 nucleotides align to TRBD1. Germline CDR1 is SGHNT and CDR2 is YYREEE (reference sequence). The CDR3 extends over 15 amino acids. Trimming removed 2 bases from V and 1 base from J; junction bases left unmatched: 3. CDR3 nucleotide sequence: TGTGCCAGCAGCTTAGGGGGCCGGAGCAATCAGCCCCAGCATTTT. Protein product: CASSLGGRSNQPQHF.

The chain recombines TRBV5-1 with TRBJ2-5, with 14 bases fitting TRBD2. There are 15 residues in the CDR3. Trimming took 4 bases from V and 7 from J; bases not matched to a gene: 6. The germline V gene encodes CDR1 SGHRS and CDR2 YFSETQ. CDR3: CASSRGLAGDLTQYF. The CDR3 DNA is TGCGCCAGCAGCAGGGGACTAGCGGGAGATCTGACCCAGTACTTC.

The rearrangement uses TRBV6-7 and TRBJ2-7; TRBD2 is a possible D gene (7 bases). TRBV6-7 is assigned to the ORF class and has an uncertain function. The CDR3 has 15 amino acids. The V end lost 6 bases, the J end lost 5 bases, and 20 bases lay between the germline ends. The CDR3 DNA is TGTGCCAGCAGCGCGGACTGGAAGGGGGGGGACGAGCAGTACTTC. It specifies CASSADWKGGDEQYF.

This clone was observed once. Within the sample, other DNA sequences also encode this same CDR3. This chain joins TRBV29-1 and TRBJ2-6; TRBD1 might be the D (6 bases). The V gene lost 7 bases and the J gene lost 2 bases, with 9 bases spanning the gap. Germline values: CDR1 SQVTM, CDR2 ANQGSEA. The CDR3 consists of 13 residues. DNA for the CDR3: TGCAGCGCACAGGGAGCTGGGGCCAACGTCCTGACTTTC. Encoded protein: CSAQGAGANVLTF.

This chain connects TRBV5-1 to TRBJ1-5; D unresolved. Trimming pared 1 base from V and 6 bases from J, leaving 5 bases between. There are 12 residues in the CDR3. CDR1 is SGHRS, CDR2 YFSETQ, per germline. The CDR3 sequence is CASSLTGQPQHF. The CDR3 nucleotides are TGCGCCAGCAGCTTGACGGGTCAGCCCCAGCATTTT. The entire variable domain, with the rest obtained from reference TRBV5-1 and TRBJ1-5, is as follows: KAGVTQTPRYLIKTRGQQVTLSCSPISGHRSVSWYQQTPGQGLQFLFEYFSETQRNKGNFPGRFSGRQFSNSRSEMNVSTLELGDSALYLCASSLTGQPQHFGDGTRLSIL.

This chain connects TRBV19 to TRBJ2-3; perhaps D is TRBD1 or TRBD2 (5 bases each). The V end lost 4 bases, the J end lost 0 bases, and 20 bases lay between the germline ends. The CDR3 runs 18 residues. CDR1 and CDR2 from the germline V gene are LNHDA and SQIVND (reference sequence). Here the CDR3 reads CASSTIFPGPWSTDTQYF. The CDR3 DNA is TGTGCCAGTAGTACCATTTTCCCGGGACCTTGGAGCACAGATACGCAGTATTTT.

V and J are TRBV20-1 and TRBJ1-4; possible D gene TRBD1, 6 bases. The CDR3 contains 11 residues. From germline, CDR1 is DFQATT and CDR2 SNEGSKA (reference sequence). Trimming pared 4 bases from V and 10 bases from J, leaving 10 bases between. The CDR3 region is CSAIRGGKLFF. Written as DNA, the CDR3 is TGCAGTGCTATAAGAGGGGGAAAACTGTTTTTT.

The chain combines TRBV2 with TRBJ2-6, with TRBD2 matching 9 bases. The CDR3 length is 17 residues. Germline V CDR1 and CDR2: SNHLY, FYNNEI. Trimming removed 6 bases from V and 0 bases from J; junction bases left unmatched: 6. DNA of the CDR3: TGTGCCAGCAGGTTAGCTAGCGGGGACTCTGGGGCCAACGTCCTGACTTTC. Encoded protein: CASRLASGDSGANVLTF.

The chain couples TRBV5-1 to TRBJ2-6; D unclear. Germline loops: CDR1 SGHRS, CDR2 YFSETQ. The CDR3 has 15 amino acids. Trimming left V 1 base short and J 2 bases short, with 7 bases between. CDR3 loop: CASSLPWAGANVLTF. DNA of the CDR3: TGCGCCAGCAGCTTGCCGTGGGCTGGGGCCAACGTCCTGACTTTC. The full variable domain, completed using reference TRBV5-1 and TRBJ2-6, is KAGVTQTPRYLIKTRGQQVTLSCSPISGHRSVSWYQQTPGQGLQFLFEYFSETQRNKGNFPGRFSGRQFSNSRSEMNVSTLELGDSALYLCASSLPWAGANVLTFGAGSRLTVL.

The chain recombines TRBV5-5 with TRBJ2-1, with TRBD2 matching over 7 bases. Germline V gene sequence: CDR1 SGHKS, CDR2 YYEKEE (reference sequence). The CDR3 consists of 15 residues. Germline trimming cut 3 bases from V and 7 bases from J; bases unmatched to any gene: 10. The DNA of the CDR3 is TGTGCCAGCAGCTCCTTGCGGGAGAAGTATAATGAGCAGTTCTTC. Translated, it gives CASSSLREKYNEQFF.

The chain employs TRBV7-9 and TRBJ1-1, with D hard to call. The V end lost 5 bases, the J end lost 11 bases, and 6 bases lay between the germline ends. Germline V gene lookup returns CDR1 SEHNR and CDR2 FQNEAQ (reference sequence). This CDR3 is 9 amino acids long. CDR3: CASSRGAFF. The CDR3 nucleotides are TGTGCCAGCAGCAGAGGCGCTTTCTTT.

Here the CDR3 reads CASSRGNIQYF. The CDR3 bases are TGTGCCAGCAGTAGGGGAAACATTCAGTACTTC. The chain recombines TRBV7-9 with TRBJ2-4, with D possibly TRBD1 on 5 matching bases. V lost 6 bases, J lost 6 bases, and 6 bases lay in between. The germline V gene has CDR1 SEHNR and CDR2 FQNEAQ (reference sequence). CDR3 size: 11 residues. The variable domain in full, with the rest retrieved from reference TRBV7-9 and TRBJ2-4, is DTGVSQNPRHKITKRGQNVTFRCDPISEHNRLYWYRQTLGQGPEFLTYFQNEAQLEKSRLLSDRFSAERPKGSFSTLEIQRTEQGDSAMYLCASSRGNIQYFGAGTRLSVL.

J is TRBJ1-2 and V is TRBV21-1. TRBV21-1 is deemed a pseudogene. CDR3 length: 14 amino acids. For the CDR3, the DNA is TGTGCCAGCAGCAAAGAAGGGCCTAACTATGGCTACACCTTC. Its translation is CASSKEGPNYGYTF.

CDR3 amino acids: CASGSNEQYF. CDR3 coding DNA: TGTGCCAGCGGCAGTAACGAGCAGTACTTC. The rearrangement uses TRBV6-6 and TRBJ2-7; the D is unclear. Germline CDR1 and CDR2: MNHNY and SVGAGI (reference sequence). Trimming stripped 8 bases from V and 5 bases from J, with 7 bases between. CDR3 length: 10 amino acids.

The CDR3 bases are TGTGCCAGCAGCAGGACAGGGGAAGAGACCCAGTACTTC. Encoded protein: CASSRTGEETQYF. The V and J genes are TRBV7-2 and TRBJ2-5, with 9 bases aligning to TRBD1. The CDR3 length is 13 residues. Germline-derived CDR1 and CDR2 are SGHTA and FQGNSA. V dropped 5 bases and J dropped 3; count of bases not matched to a gene: 1.

With regard to this clone: The same CDR3 is also encoded by other DNA sequences in this sample. The CDR3, as DNA: TGTGCCATCAGAGCGGGAGGGGAGACCCAGTACTTC. It specifies CAIRAGGETQYF. The genes are TRBV10-3 and TRBJ2-5, with 10 nucleotides matching TRBD2. The junction had 0 bases not matched to a gene; V was cut back by 6 bases and J by 5 bases. Germline CDR1 is ENHRY and CDR2 is SYGVKD. The CDR3 consists of 12 residues.